The 9 T cell receptor beta chains below all came from one sample that was sequenced in a study of blood T cells in healthy people across ages. The authors ran a second PCR of 7 to 11 cycles using a sample-barcoded 5' primer and a J-beta primer mix. MiXCR, applied by TCRdb to the 5' RACE reads, yields one record per CDR3 protein. The data hold under 2 million distinct CDR3 sequences, with around 36% observed a single time. The sequencing sample was made of blood. The receptor set was obtained from a woman younger than 45 in good health.

The V call is TRBV20-1, the J call TRBJ1-1; no reliable D call. Germline values: CDR1 DFQATT, CDR2 SNEGSKA (reference sequence). The CDR3 loop spans 15 amino acids. Trimming removed 0 bases from V and 0 bases from J, with 11 bases in between. This CDR3 is CSARDERTLNTEAFF. CDR3 bases: TGCAGTGCTAGAGATGAACGGACCTTGAACACTGAAGCTTTCTTT.

The V and J genes are TRBV14 and TRBJ2-1; 8 bases match TRBD2. CDR3 length equals 13 residues. Germline CDR1 and CDR2: SGHDN and FVKESK. V trimming: 2 bases; J trimming: 15 bases; junction bases outside the gene matches: 9. The CDR3 region has the DNA TGTGCCAGCAGCCAACAACGGGAGGGCCAGCGGTTCTTC. It yields the protein CASSQQREGQRFF.

Worth noting for this clonotype: One base away lies a much larger clone, so this may be a sequencing read error. The rearrangement joins TRBV29-1 to TRBJ2-3, with a tentative D call TRBD2 (5 bases). The length of the CDR3 is 14 residues. Germline CDR1 reads SQVTM; CDR2 reads ANQGSEA. The CDR3 coding sequence is TGCAGCGTGCGGTCAGGAGCTAGCATAGATACGCAGTATTTT. Translation gives CSVRSGASIDTQYF.

This clonotype has at least ten counts. The chain employs TRBV7-9 and TRBJ2-7, with D possibly TRBD2 on 5 matching bases. In germline, CDR1 is SEHNR, CDR2 FQNEAQ (reference sequence). The CDR3 totals 12 residues. V gave up 5 bases and J gave up 6 bases, with 11 bases separating them. CDR3 bases: TGTGCCAGCAGCCCCTCCGGGGTCGAGCAGTACTTC. Protein product: CASSPSGVEQYF.

In regard to this clonotype: A much larger clone differs from this one at a single base, so this may be a read error. The chain joins TRBV4-1 to TRBJ2-1; D unclear. The CDR3 has 14 amino acids. V was trimmed by 4 bases and J by 13 bases, leaving 20 bases between them. CDR1 is MGHRA and CDR2 is YSYEKL in the germline V gene. The CDR3 DNA reads as TGCGCCAGCAGCCCCGGCGTAGCAGGCGAGACCCAGTTCTTC. Its translation: CASSPGVAGETQFF.

This chain links TRBV27 with TRBJ2-1; TRBD2 aligns across 8 bases. Germline CDR1 and CDR2: MNHEY and SMNVEV (reference sequence). With 8 bases clipped from V and 7 bases from J, the junction kept 16 bases outside the gene matches. This CDR3 comprises 16 residues. CDR3 sequence reads: CASASVAGTSWNEQFF. The DNA for the CDR3 is TGTGCCAGCGCTTCGGTAGCGGGGACCTCCTGGAATGAGCAGTTCTTC.

This clonotype was observed a single time. One junction end does not reproduce the germline sequence, and a read error may be involved. This chain uses TRBV12-3 or TRBV12-4 with TRBJ2-1; D perhaps matches TRBD2 (6 bases). The tail of the sequence fits TRBJ2-7 better, so the J call may be wrong. This CDR3 is 17 amino acids long. The CDR3 DNA is TGTGCCAGTAGTTTAGGGGCTGGCGGGGTAAGGAACAATGAGCAGTACTTC. It specifies CASSLGAGGVRNNEQYF.

The rearrangement links TRBV4-2 to TRBJ2-5; D gene uncertain. The V gene's germline CDR1 is LGHNA and CDR2 YNFKEQ. This CDR3 region has 14 residues. Trimming took 4 bases from V and 2 from J, leaving 11 bases between them. The CDR3 loop reads CASSPEQWQETQYF. In DNA form, the CDR3 reads TGTGCCAGCAGCCCGGAGCAGTGGCAAGAGACCCAGTACTTC.

The chain joins TRBV7-3 to TRBJ2-3; 7 bases agree with TRBD1. V was clipped by 5 bases and J by 4 bases; unmatched bases: 9. Germline V gene sequence: CDR1 SGHTA, CDR2 FQGTGA. CDR3 length equals 15 residues. The CDR3 region has the DNA TGTGCCAGCAGCCCCCGACAGGGTTGGGCAGATACGCAGTATTTT. Its translation: CASSPRQGWADTQYF. The full variable domain, with the rest looked up from reference TRBV7-3 and TRBJ2-3, is GAGVSQTPSNKVTEKGKYVELRCDPISGHTALYWYRQSLGQGPEFLIYFQGTGAADDSGLPNDRFFAVRPEGSVSTLKIQRTERGDSAVYLCASSPRQGWADTQYFGPGTRLTVL.